A selection of T cell receptor beta chains follows, all from one sample in a study of OX40 agonist ivuxolimab in advanced cancers. Generated by immunoSEQ multiplex PCR, the TCRdb table keeps only in-frame clones and is missing some. The data contain about 70,000 clones, more than 85% of them singletons. The sample here was CD4+ or CD8+ T cells sorted from blood, taken in a trial of the OX40 agonist ivuxolimab. All receptors come from an adult with an advanced solid tumor such as melanoma, head and neck, liver or kidney cancer. The CDR3 runs from the conserved cysteine through the conserved F or W. Each record gives: V gene, clone size, D gene, J gene, CDR3 DNA, CDR3 protein. The D gene is left open where the match is weak. Clone size is given for some rows only: seen once, a few or many times, or a class if the clone is expanded.

TRBV19	-	-	TRBJ2-1	TGTGCCAGTAGTATACCCGGGCAAAGGGGTTTCTTC	CASSIPGQRGFF
TRBV11-2	-	-	TRBJ1-2	TGTGCCAGCAGCCCATCCGGGGTGAGCGGCTACACCTTC	CASSPSGVSGYTF
TRBV4-1	once	TRBD2	TRBJ2-7	TGCGCCAGCAGCCAAGATATACTAGCGGGGATCGACGAGCAGTACTTC	CASSQDILAGIDEQYF
TRBV30	few	-	TRBJ2-1	TGTGCCTCGGAGGCATTGCCCTACAATGAGCAGTTCTTC	CASEALPYNEQFF
TRBV6-5	-	-	TRBJ2-1	TGTGCCAGCAGTTACACGCATACCTACAATGAGCAGTTCTTC	CASSYTHTYNEQFF
TRBV15	-	TRBD1	TRBJ1-1	TGTGCCACCTCAGGGGGCCTCCTGAACACTGAAGCTTTCTTT	CATSGGLLNTEAFF
TRBV5-6	-	-	TRBJ2-7	TGTGCCAGCAGCTTAGTGGGGGCGGACGAGCAGTACTTC	CASSLVGADEQYF
TRBV19	-	-	TRBJ2-1	TGTGCCAGTAAGGGTAGGGGTCGCTTCGATGAGCAGTTCTTC	CASKGRGRFDEQFF
TRBV7-6	-	-	TRBJ2-7	TGTGCCAGCAGCACACAAACGGGGTACGAGCAGTACTTC	CASSTQTGYEQYF
TRBV6-5	-	TRBD2	TRBJ2-1	TGTGCCAGCAACAGGCAGCGGGGGCCCTACAATGAGCAGTTCTTC	CASNRQRGPYNEQFF
TRBV27	-	-	TRBJ2-3	TGTGCCAGCAGTTTATACCCAGATACGCAGTATTTT	CASSLYPDTQYF
TRBV7-9	-	-	TRBJ1-1	TGTGCCAGCGGGATGGGTAGGACTGAAGCTTTCTTT	CASGMGRTEAFF
TRBV7-2	-	-	TRBJ2-1	TGTGCCAGCAGCTTAGATTTCCCGACACCGGGATCCTACAATGAGCAGTTCTTC	CASSLDFPTPGSYNEQFF
TRBV19	-	-	TRBJ2-7	TGTGCCAGTAGTCCTCTAGCGACACCGAACACCTACGAGCAGTACTTC	CASSPLATPNTYEQYF
TRBV27	-	-	TRBJ1-1	TGTGCCAGCAGTTTATCGGGTGGCACTGAAGCTTTCTTT	CASSLSGGTEAFF
TRBV4-2	-	-	TRBJ2-5	TGTGCCAGCAGCCAAGCAGATATTCAAGAGACCCAGTACTTC	CASSQADIQETQYF
TRBV19	-	-	TRBJ1-1	TGTGCCAGTAGTATGGTAGGGAGCACTGAAGCTTTCTTT	CASSMVGSTEAFF
TRBV11-2	-	TRBD1	TRBJ2-5	TGTGCCAGCAGCGTAGAGGGGGCCCCGGGGGAGACCCAGTACTTC	CASSVEGAPGETQYF
TRBV5-6	-	-	TRBJ2-7	TGTGCCAGCAGCTTGGCGTACGTCTACGAGCAGTACTTC	CASSLAYVYEQYF
TRBV7-2	-	-	TRBJ2-5	TGTGCCAGCAGCCTGACCCGGACACACCAAGAGACCCAGTACTTC	CASSLTRTHQETQYF
TRBV5-6	-	TRBD1	TRBJ2-2	TGTGCCAGCAGCTTGGGGACAGGGATCATCGGGGAGCTGTTTTTT	CASSLGTGIIGELFF
TRBV4-1	-	TRBD1	TRBJ2-7	TGCGCCAGCAGCCAAGTCGCATTTGTGACAGGGTCCTACGAGCAGTACTTC	CASSQVAFVTGSYEQYF
TRBV19	medium-sized	TRBD1	TRBJ1-6	TGTGCCAGTAGTATCCCCTCCGGAGACAGGGGAAATTCACCCCTCCACTTT	CASSIPSGDRGNSPLHF
TRBV5-1	-	-	TRBJ2-7	TGCGCCAGCAGCTTAAACCGGGCCCCGGGCCAGGACGAGCAGTACTTC	CASSLNRAPGQDEQYF
TRBV7-9	once	TRBD2	TRBJ2-1	TGTGCCAGCAGCTCTACGACTAGCGGGGGGGCATTTTACAATGAGCAGTTCTTC	CASSSTTSGGAFYNEQFF
TRBV13	-	-	TRBJ2-7	TGTGCCAGCAGCCCACCGGGGCAAGGTGGCGAGCAGTACTTC	CASSPPGQGGEQYF
TRBV11-2	-	TRBD2	TRBJ2-2	TGTGCCAGCAGCTTGGGCGCTAGCGGGGGGGCCGAGCTGTTTTTT	CASSLGASGGAELFF
TRBV19	-	-	TRBJ2-1	TGTGCCAGTAGTAAGGGGGAGGGATACAATGAGCAGTTCTTC	CASSKGEGYNEQFF
TRBV2	-	TRBD1	TRBJ1-2	TGTGCCAGCAGTGGGGACAGTCTTAACTATGGCTACACCTTC	CASSGDSLNYGYTF
TRBV27	-	TRBD2	TRBJ2-7	TGTGCCAGCAGTATCCTCCAACTAGCGGGGGACTACGAGCAGTACTTC	CASSILQLAGDYEQYF
TRBV15	-	-	TRBJ2-7	TGTGCCACCAGCAGAGCACTCGACAACTCCTACGAGCAGTACTTC	CATSRALDNSYEQYF
TRBV27	-	-	TRBJ2-1	TGTGCCAGCAGTTGGGGGCCGAACAATGAGCAGTTCTTC	CASSWGPNNEQFF
TRBV6-6	-	-	TRBJ2-3	TGTGCCAGCAGCGAGGTTGCAGATACGCAGTATTTT	CASSEVADTQYF
TRBV19	-	-	TRBJ1-4	TGTGCCAGTAGGCGACAGGACCTTGAAAAACTGTTTTTT	CASRRQDLEKLFF
TRBV7-9	-	TRBD1	TRBJ2-1	TGTGCCAGCAACGTACAGGGGATGTCCTACAATGAGCAGTTCTTC	CASNVQGMSYNEQFF
TRBV4-1	few	-	TRBJ1-6	TGCGCCAGCAGCCAAGATCCAGGTCGTGTTATGGCACCCCTCCACTTT	CASSQDPGRVMAPLHF
TRBV25-1	-	TRBD1	TRBJ1-6	TGTGCCAGCAGTGGACAGGGGAAGAGGGGTAATTCACCCCTCCACTTT	CASSGQGKRGNSPLHF
TRBV7-9	-	TRBD1	TRBJ1-1	TGTGCCAGCAGCTTAGCAGGACAGGGGTGGACTGAAGCTTTCTTT	CASSLAGQGWTEAFF
TRBV6-1	-	-	TRBJ2-3	TGTGCCAGCAGTGAAGGGCGTGAGGGGCCGAGCACAGATACGCAGTATTTT	CASSEGREGPSTDTQYF
TRBV19	-	-	TRBJ1-2	TGTGCCAGTAGGGGCGAGGGGAATGGCTACACCTTC	CASRGEGNGYTF